The sequence of this T cell receptor (beta chain) was determined in a study of T-cell reconstitution after alpha-beta-depleted transplantation in children. General study points: Several hundred expanded graft clones reportedly gave rise to the alpha-beta T cells present about two months after transplant. At the one-year point after transplant, T-cell counts and TCRbeta diversity were found to come mostly from T cells that had been newly produced. It was surviving recipient T cells and thymic progenitors that gave some patients high TCRbeta diversity at day 60.

V gave up 4 bases and J gave up 4 bases, with 7 bases separating them. In germline, CDR1 is SGHTA, CDR2 FQGNSA. The CDR3 contains 12 residues. The sample holds a few counts of this clonotype. The target antigen is unknown. TCRbeta library preparation incorporated unique molecular identifiers. TCRdb re-called the PCR reads with MiXCR, one entry per CDR3 protein. Here the sample spans about a million distinct CDR3 sequences, roughly 29% being singletons. This rearrangement joins TRBV7-2 to TRBJ1-1, with no clear D. This sequence was found in a boy younger than two who had a stem cell transplant for SCID, so the T cells may come from the graft donor. The sample here was PBMCs, mostly from graft donor cells, taken 360 days after TCRalphabeta/CD19-depleted stem cell transplant. The chain's CDR3 is CASSSITTEAFF. DNA for the CDR3: TGTGCCAGCAGCTCTATTACCACTGAAGCTTTCTTT. Filled out from reference TRBV7-2 and TRBJ1-1, the complete variable domain reads GAGVSQSPSNKVTEKGKDVELRCDPISGHTALYWYRQSLGQGLEFLIYFQGNSAPDKSGLPSDRFSAERTGGSVSTLTIQRTQQEDSAVYLCASSSITTEAFFGQGTRLTVV.